This T cell receptor (beta chain) was obtained from a study of blood T cell repertoires in COVID-19. Study at large: T cells, B-cell-depleted T cells, or PBMCs provided the cDNA or gDNA that served as material.

There are 16 residues in the CDR3. J lost 6 bases, V lost 0 bases, and 8 bases had no gene match. The V gene's germline CDR1 is SGHTA and CDR2 FQGNSA. In the authors' workflow: Cell counts per sample came from amplifying reference gene primers. Repertoires were generated with immunoSEQ multiplex PCR, while TCRdb's copy carries only in-frame clones and drops some. V and J calls and clone size come straight from that table; D and trimming were deduced from the DNA. The sample holds about 260,000 clones; roughly 87% are singletons and the top ten take roughly 2.4%. This sequence was found in a woman between 45 and 60 years old who had recovered from COVID-19. Sample: peripheral blood. The V gene is TRBV7-2, the J gene TRBJ2-3; 8 bases fit TRBD2. The CDR3 loop reads CASSLAGSASGDTQYF. The CDR3 DNA is TGTGCCAGCAGCTTAGCGGGGTCGGCTAGCGGGGATACGCAGTATTTT.